The clone carrying this TCR beta chain came up once. The data are from a study of control samples from healthy donors and cancer patients. Profiling relied on immunoSEQ multiplex PCR, and the TCRdb table lists in-frame clones only, not all of them. The sample lists about 46,000 clones, about 90% occurring once. The V and J ends lost 3 bases and 4 bases respectively, with 9 bases between them. Germline values: CDR1 KGHSH, CDR2 LQKENI. The CDR3 length is 13 residues. The clonotype originates from a man aged 50 to 59 with head and neck cancer. The specimen sequenced was PBMCs. The chain uses TRBV18 and TRBJ2-5; D possibly corresponds to TRBD1 (6 bases). The CDR3 DNA follows: TGTGCCAGCTCACCCGGACAGTTAGAGACCCAGTACTTC. It is translated as CASSPGQLETQYF.